Listed below are T cell receptor beta chains from one sample, sequenced in a study of cytomegalovirus exposure and HLA in healthy donors. Profiled with immunoSEQ multiplex PCR; TCRdb holds only in-frame clones, not every one. The sample shows around 40,000 clones, roughly 80% of them seen only once. The sequenced sample consisted of PBMCs. Every receptor here comes from a man under 40 in good health and CMV-seronegative. Each CDR3 is given with its conserved first and last residue. The D gene is left open where the match is weak. A row's size may be missing; if present it is once, few, many or a size class.

v_gene	j_gene	d_gene	len	abundance	CDR3aa	CDR3nt
TRBV6-4	TRBJ2-5	NA	18	NA	CASSDWGPLANFCETQYF	TGTGCCAGCAGTGACTGGGGGCCACTAGCGAACTTTTGTGAGACCCAGTACTTC
TRBV7-9	TRBJ2-7	TRBD2	15	NA	CSSRSGLAGESEQYF	TGTTCCAGCAGATCCGGACTAGCGGGAGAATCCGAGCAGTACTTC
TRBV7-9	TRBJ1-2	TRBD1	12	NA	CASSYRGYGYTF	TGTGCCAGCAGCTACAGGGGGTATGGCTACACCTTC
TRBV4-3	TRBJ2-3	NA	15	NA	CASSPSASSTDTQYF	TGCGCCAGCTCCCCTAGCGCGTCTAGCACAGATACGCAGTATTTT
TRBV2	TRBJ2-3	NA	16	NA	CASTKNWASVVDTQYF	TGTGCCAGCACCAAAAACTGGGCTAGCGTGGTGGATACGCAGTATTTT
TRBV6-6	TRBJ2-2	TRBD1	16	few	CASSYGGQGGTGELFF	TGTGCCAGCAGTTACGGGGGACAGGGGGGCACCGGGGAGCTGTTTTTT
TRBV28	TRBJ2-3	TRBD2	15	NA	CASSLWGGLADTQYF	TGTGCCAGCAGTTTATGGGGGGGACTAGCTGATACGCAGTATTTT
TRBV5-4	TRBJ2-3	TRBD2	17	NA	CASSPGGTGGASDTQYF	TGTGCCAGCAGCCCTGGGGGGACGGGAGGGGCTTCAGATACGCAGTATTTT
TRBV7-9	TRBJ2-7	NA	13	few	CASSPGTYYEQYF	TGTGCCAGCAGCCCTGGGACTTACTACGAGCAGTACTTC
TRBV10-3	TRBJ2-5	TRBD1	13	once	CAISTGGRETQYF	TGTGCCATCAGTACAGGGGGAAGGGAGACCCAGTACTTC
TRBV5-1	TRBJ2-1	NA	15	few	CASSLDRAAYNEQFF	TGCGCCAGCAGCTTGGACAGGGCGGCCTACAATGAGCAGTTCTTC
TRBV7-9	TRBJ2-1	TRBD2	15	few	CASSFLAGGRSEQFF	TGTGCCAGCAGCTTTCTAGCGGGAGGGAGGAGTGAGCAGTTCTTC
TRBV18	TRBJ2-7	NA	12	NA	CASSQRGTEQYF	TGTGCCAGCTCACAACGAGGAACCGAGCAGTACTTC
TRBV27	TRBJ2-7	TRBD1	16	NA	CASSLLPGQGSYEQYF	TGTGCCAGCAGTCTACTCCCGGGACAGGGTTCCTACGAGCAGTACTTC
TRBV5-4	TRBJ2-5	TRBD2	16	NA	CASSLGLAGVEETQYF	TGTGCCAGCAGCTTGGGGCTAGCGGGAGTAGAAGAGACCCAGTACTTC
TRBV27	TRBJ1-2	TRBD1	15	NA	CASSQGTEGFVGYTF	TGTGCCAGCAGTCAAGGGACAGAGGGGTTTGTTGGCTACACCTTC
TRBV4-1	TRBJ2-3	TRBD2	18	NA	CASSQDRGGRGSTDTQYF	TGCGCCAGCAGCCAAGATAGGGGCGGGAGAGGGAGCACAGATACGCAGTATTTT
TRBV7-9	TRBJ2-7	TRBD1	14	few	CASSLGQGAGEQYF	TGTGCCAGCAGCTTAGGACAGGGGGCCGGCGAGCAGTACTTC
TRBV7-7	TRBJ2-5	TRBD2	17	NA	CASSFSGTSGAPETQYF	TGTGCCAGCAGCTTTTCCGGGACTAGCGGGGCCCCAGAGACCCAGTACTTC
TRBV7-3	TRBJ2-7	NA	13	NA	CASSSASDSEQYF	TGTGCCAGCAGCTCGGCGTCGGACTCCGAGCAGTACTTC
TRBV28	TRBJ1-5	TRBD1	15	NA	CASSLQDRRDQPQHF	TGTGCCAGCAGTTTACAGGACAGGCGAGACCAGCCCCAGCATTTT
TRBV5-1	TRBJ1-4	TRBD1	14	NA	CASSLTGGNEKLFF	TGCGCCAGCAGCCTGACAGGGGGGAATGAAAAACTGTTTTTT
TRBV6-6	TRBJ2-1	TRBD1	12	NA	CASSVQGLEQFF	TGTGCCAGCAGTGTACAGGGGTTAGAGCAGTTCTTC
TRBV7-3	TRBJ2-5	NA	12	NA	CASSGDRETQYF	TGTGCCAGCAGCGGCGACAGGGAGACCCAGTACTTC
TRBV5-1	TRBJ1-2	TRBD1	14	NA	CASSGQGTNYGYTF	TGCGCCAGCAGCGGACAGGGTACTAACTATGGCTACACCTTC
TRBV4-2	TRBJ1-1	NA	15	few	CASSHLKTGNTEAFF	TGTGCCAGCAGCCACCTTAAGACAGGGAACACTGAAGCTTTCTTT
TRBV27	TRBJ2-1	TRBD2	17	NA	CASSFLPGLAGSNEQFF	TGTGCCAGCAGTTTTCTTCCGGGACTAGCGGGAAGCAATGAGCAGTTCTTC
TRBV4-3	TRBJ2-4	TRBD1	16	NA	CASSPTADRGHNIQYF	TGCGCCAGCAGCCCCACCGCAGACAGGGGGCATAACATTCAGTACTTC
TRBV2	TRBJ1-1	NA	12	NA	CANRTVNTEAFF	TGTGCCAACAGAACGGTGAACACTGAAGCTTTCTTT
TRBV28	TRBJ2-3	TRBD1	15	NA	CASSWGQGAGDTQYF	TGTGCCAGCAGCTGGGGACAGGGGGCTGGTGATACGCAGTATTTT
TRBV5-1	TRBJ1-2	TRBD1	15	NA	CASSEPRTGNYGYTF	TGCGCCAGCAGCGAACCGCGGACAGGAAACTATGGCTACACCTTC
TRBV4-3	TRBJ2-7	TRBD2	16	NA	CASSPGTSGRQYEQYF	TGCGCCAGCAGCCCGGGGACTAGCGGGAGACAGTACGAGCAGTACTTC
TRBV6-5	TRBJ2-1	NA	13	NA	CASSSSTSYEQFF	TGTGCCAGCAGTTCGTCTACTAGTTATGAGCAGTTCTTC
TRBV6-4	TRBJ1-1	NA	13	few	CASSESVNTEAFF	TGTGCCAGCAGTGAATCAGTGAACACTGAAGCTTTCTTT
TRBV30	TRBJ2-3	NA	13	NA	CAWSGTSRDTQYF	TGTGCCTGGAGCGGTACTAGCAGGGATACGCAGTATTTT
TRBV15	TRBJ2-5	TRBD2	14	NA	CATSRRMGGETQYF	TGTGCCACCAGCAGACGAATGGGGGGGGAGACCCAGTACTTC
TRBV29-1	TRBJ2-7	NA	13	NA	CSVVSWRGYEQYF	TGCAGCGTTGTTAGTTGGCGGGGATACGAGCAGTACTTC
TRBV5-8	TRBJ2-6	TRBD1	18	NA	CASSFSGQLYSGANVLTF	TGTGCCAGCAGCTTTTCGGGACAGCTCTACTCTGGGGCCAACGTCCTGACTTTC
TRBV4-2	TRBJ2-3	TRBD2	15	NA	CASSQDGGSPDTQYF	TGTGCCAGCAGCCAAGACGGCGGGAGTCCAGATACGCAGTATTTT
TRBV7-9	TRBJ2-1	TRBD2	15	NA	CASSSLAGGPGEQFF	TGTGCCAGCAGCTCCTTAGCGGGAGGGCCGGGTGAGCAGTTCTTC
TRBV27	TRBJ2-3	NA	16	NA	CASSSYRVEATDTQYF	TGTGCCAGCAGTTCCTACAGGGTCGAAGCCACAGATACGCAGTATTTT
TRBV6-5	TRBJ2-1	TRBD2	12	NA	CASSFPTSDLFF	TGTGCCAGCAGTTTCCCGACTAGCGACCTCTTCTTC
TRBV28	TRBJ1-4	NA	14	NA	CASSLGGIREKLFF	TGTGCCAGCAGTTTAGGGGGGATTCGTGAAAAACTGTTTTTT
TRBV27	TRBJ2-2	NA	14	NA	CASSLEHNTGELFF	TGTGCCAGCAGTTTAGAACATAACACCGGGGAGCTGTTTTTT